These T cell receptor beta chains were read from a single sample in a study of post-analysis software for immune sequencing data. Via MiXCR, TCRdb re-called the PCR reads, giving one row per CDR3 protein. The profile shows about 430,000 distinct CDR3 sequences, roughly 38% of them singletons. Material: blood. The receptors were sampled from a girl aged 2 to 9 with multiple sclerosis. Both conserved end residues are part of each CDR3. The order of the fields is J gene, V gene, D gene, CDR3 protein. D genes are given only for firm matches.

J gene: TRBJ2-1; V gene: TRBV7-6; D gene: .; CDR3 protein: CASSLLRPEGSYNEQFF
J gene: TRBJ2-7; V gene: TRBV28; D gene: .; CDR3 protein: CASSSYSSEQYF
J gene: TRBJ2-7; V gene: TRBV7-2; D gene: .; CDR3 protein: CASSWGGGETISYEQYF
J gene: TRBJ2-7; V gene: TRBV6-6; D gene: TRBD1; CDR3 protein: CASSYIGQAYEQYF
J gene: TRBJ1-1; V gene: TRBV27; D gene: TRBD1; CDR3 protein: CASSRTGAMNTEAFF
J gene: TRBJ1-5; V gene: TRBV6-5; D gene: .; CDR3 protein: CASSYWGGMGNFHQPQHF
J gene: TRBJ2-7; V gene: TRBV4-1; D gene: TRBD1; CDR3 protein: CASSQDGGWLGQSSHGTYEQYF
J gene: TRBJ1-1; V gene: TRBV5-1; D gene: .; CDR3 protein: CASSLAPRGVDTEAFF
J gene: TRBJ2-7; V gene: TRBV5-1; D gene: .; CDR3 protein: CASSPYLSAYLIAYEQYF
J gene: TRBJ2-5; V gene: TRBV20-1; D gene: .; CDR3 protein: CSANRLVRETQYF
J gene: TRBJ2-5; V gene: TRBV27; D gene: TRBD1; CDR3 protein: CASRRFPGQGRETQYF
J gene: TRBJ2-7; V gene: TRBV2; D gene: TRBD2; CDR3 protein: CASSEASGSYEQYF
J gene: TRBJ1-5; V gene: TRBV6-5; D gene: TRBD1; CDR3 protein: CASRRGTGDNQPQHF
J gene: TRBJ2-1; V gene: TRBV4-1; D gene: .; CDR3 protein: CASSQARASPSYNEQFF
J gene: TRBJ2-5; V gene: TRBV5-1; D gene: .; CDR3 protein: CASSTGQKETQYF
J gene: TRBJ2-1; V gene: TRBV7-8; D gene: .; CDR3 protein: CASSLDTLRDPWHEQFF
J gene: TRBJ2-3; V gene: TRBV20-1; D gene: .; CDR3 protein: CSAFDREPATQYF
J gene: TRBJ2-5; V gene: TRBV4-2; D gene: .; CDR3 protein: CASSQGRYKQETQYF
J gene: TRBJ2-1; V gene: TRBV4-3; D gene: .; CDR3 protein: CASSQEASYNEQFF
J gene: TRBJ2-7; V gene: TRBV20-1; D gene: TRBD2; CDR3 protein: CSARAEGGGALYEQYF
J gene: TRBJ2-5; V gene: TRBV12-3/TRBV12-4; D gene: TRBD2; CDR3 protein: CASSQTSGPSYNEQYF
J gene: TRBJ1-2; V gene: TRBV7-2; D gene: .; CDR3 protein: CASSTLARGPTSYGYTF
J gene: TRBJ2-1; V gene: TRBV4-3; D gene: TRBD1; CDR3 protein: CASSQRPGTGSYNEQFF
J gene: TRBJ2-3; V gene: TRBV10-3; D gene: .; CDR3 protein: CAISLAGTLDTQYF